Listed here are 6 T cell receptor beta chains from one sample, sequenced in a study of blood T cell repertoires in COVID-19. Assay used: immunoSEQ multiplex PCR; TCRdb lists only in-frame clones, some missing. The data show under 200,000 clones, 85% to 95% seen once. Sequences were obtained from peripheral blood. These receptors originate from a man aged 45 to 65 with acute or convalescent COVID-19.

This rearrangement joins TRBV27 to TRBJ2-3; D perhaps matches TRBD1 (6 bases). V shed 7 bases and J shed 0 bases, with 11 bases lying between them. The V gene's germline CDR1 is MNHEY and CDR2 SMNVEV (reference sequence). This CDR3 contains 14 residues. The CDR3 DNA reads as TGTGCCAGCAAGGGGGTGCCTAGCACAGATACGCAGTATTTT. It codes for CASKGVPSTDTQYF.

The chain recombines TRBV4-3 with TRBJ1-3; D is perhaps TRBD1 (5 bases). This CDR3 contains 12 residues. The germline V and J ends were trimmed by 5 bases and 5 bases, with 7 bases remaining between them. CDR1 and CDR2 (germline): LGHNA, YSLEER. The CDR3 coding sequence is TGCGCCAGCAGCGACAGTCGAAACACCATATATTTT. Protein product: CASSDSRNTIYF.

This clone was seen once. This rearrangement joins TRBV19 to TRBJ2-3, with 7 bases matching TRBD1. Germline-derived CDR1 and CDR2 are LNHDA and SQIVND (reference sequence). The V gene end was trimmed by 5 bases and the J gene end by 3 bases; junction bases not matched to a gene: 20. The CDR3 sequence is 19 residues long. The CDR3 reads CASSLTGTDTYPRTDTQYF. The DNA for the CDR3 is TGTGCCAGTAGTCTAACCGGGACAGACACGTACCCACGAACAGATACGCAGTATTTT.

This clone has only one observation. The V gene is TRBV19, the J gene TRBJ1-2, with TRBD1 identical over 7 bases. The CDR3 loop spans 19 amino acids. In germline, CDR1 is LNHDA, CDR2 SQIVND (reference sequence). Trimming removed 3 bases from V and 0 bases from J; junction bases left unmatched: 16. CDR3 protein: CASSIAGAGTVSSNYGYTF. Written as DNA, the CDR3 is TGTGCCAGTAGTATCGCGGGTGCCGGGACAGTTTCTTCTAACTATGGCTACACCTTC.

This clone was seen once. This chain connects TRBV23-1 to TRBJ1-2, with D perhaps TRBD1 (6 bases). TRBV23-1 is known as an ORF, though its function is uncertain. The CDR3 extends over 17 amino acids. Between the trimmed V and J ends, which lost 8 bases and 3 bases, there was a span of 25 bases. The CDR3 loop reads CASGPGHPQGVDYGYTF. The CDR3 DNA is TGCGCCAGCGGACCCGGCCATCCACAGGGTGTGGACTATGGCTACACCTTC.

The V and J genes are TRBV28 and TRBJ1-5; TRBD1 matches at 10 bases. This CDR3 comprises 19 residues. The germline CDR1 and CDR2 sequences are MDHEN and SYDVKM. V was pared by 4 bases and J by 0 bases, with 12 bases of the junction left unmatched. The CDR3 DNA reads TGTGCCAGCAGTTACTCCCGGGACAGGGGATATGATAGCAATCAGCCCCAGCATTTT. Translation: CASSYSRDRGYDSNQPQHF.